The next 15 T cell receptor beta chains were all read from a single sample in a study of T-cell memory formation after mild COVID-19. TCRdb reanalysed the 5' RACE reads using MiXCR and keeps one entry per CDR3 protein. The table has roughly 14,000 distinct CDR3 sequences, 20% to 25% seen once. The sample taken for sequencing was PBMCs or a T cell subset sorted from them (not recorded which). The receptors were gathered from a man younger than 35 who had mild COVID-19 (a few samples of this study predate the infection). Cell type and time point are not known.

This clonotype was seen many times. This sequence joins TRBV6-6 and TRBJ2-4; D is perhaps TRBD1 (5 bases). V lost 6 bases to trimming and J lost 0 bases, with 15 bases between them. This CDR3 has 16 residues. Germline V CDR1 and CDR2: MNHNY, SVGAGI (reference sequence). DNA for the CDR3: TGTGCCAGCAGCTATGGACATTTACTAGCCAAAAACATTCAGTACTTC. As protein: CASSYGHLLAKNIQYF.

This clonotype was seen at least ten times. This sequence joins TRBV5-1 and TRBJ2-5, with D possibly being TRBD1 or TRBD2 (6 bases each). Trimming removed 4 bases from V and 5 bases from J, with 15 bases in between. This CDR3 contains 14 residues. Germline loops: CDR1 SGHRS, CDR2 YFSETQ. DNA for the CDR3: TGCGCCAGCAGCCTACTACAGGGAGGTGAGACCCAGTACTTC. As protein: CASSLLQGGETQYF.

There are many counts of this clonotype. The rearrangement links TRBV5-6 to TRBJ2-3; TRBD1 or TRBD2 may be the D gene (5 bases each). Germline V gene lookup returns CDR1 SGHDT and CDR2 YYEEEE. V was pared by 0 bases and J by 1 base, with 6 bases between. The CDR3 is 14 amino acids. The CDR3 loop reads CASSLGGGTDTQYF. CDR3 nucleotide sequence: TGTGCCAGCAGCTTGGGAGGGGGCACAGATACGCAGTATTTT.

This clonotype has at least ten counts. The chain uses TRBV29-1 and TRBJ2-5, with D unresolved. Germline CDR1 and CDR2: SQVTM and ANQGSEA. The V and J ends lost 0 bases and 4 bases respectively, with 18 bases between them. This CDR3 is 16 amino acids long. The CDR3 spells CSVEERIFGFGETQYF. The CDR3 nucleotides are TGCAGCGTTGAAGAGAGGATCTTCGGATTTGGAGAGACCCAGTACTTC.

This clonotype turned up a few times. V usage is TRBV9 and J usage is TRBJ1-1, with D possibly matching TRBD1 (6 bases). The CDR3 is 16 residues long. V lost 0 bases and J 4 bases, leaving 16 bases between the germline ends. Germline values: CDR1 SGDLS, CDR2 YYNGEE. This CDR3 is CASSVAPAGAPTEAFF. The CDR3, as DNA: TGTGCCAGCAGCGTAGCTCCCGCAGGGGCGCCCACTGAAGCTTTCTTT. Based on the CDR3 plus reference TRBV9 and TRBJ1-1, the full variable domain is DSGVTQTPKHLITATGQRVTLRCSPRSGDLSVYWYQQSLDQGLQFLIQYYNGEERAKGNILERFSAQQFPDLHSELNLSSLELGDSALYFCASSVAPAGAPTEAFFGQGTRLTVV.

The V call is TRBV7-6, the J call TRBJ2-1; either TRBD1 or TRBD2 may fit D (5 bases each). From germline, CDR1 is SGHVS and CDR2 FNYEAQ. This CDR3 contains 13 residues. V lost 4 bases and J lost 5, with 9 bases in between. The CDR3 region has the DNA TGTGCCAGCAGCTCGGGACCTGACAATGAGCAGTTCTTC. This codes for CASSSGPDNEQFF.

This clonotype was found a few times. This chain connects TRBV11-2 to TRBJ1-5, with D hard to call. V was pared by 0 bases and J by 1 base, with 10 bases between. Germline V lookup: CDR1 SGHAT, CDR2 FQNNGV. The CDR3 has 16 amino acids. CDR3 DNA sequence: TGTGCCAGCAGCTTAGATGCGGGATTGAGCAATCAGCCCCAGCATTTT. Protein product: CASSLDAGLSNQPQHF.

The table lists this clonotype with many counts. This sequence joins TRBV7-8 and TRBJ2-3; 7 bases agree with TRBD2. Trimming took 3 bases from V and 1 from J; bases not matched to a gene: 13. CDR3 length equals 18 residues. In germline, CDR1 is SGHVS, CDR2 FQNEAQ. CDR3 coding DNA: TGTGCCAGCAGCTTTCCCTGGTCCCTAGCGGATCGCACAGATACGCAGTATTTT. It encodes CASSFPWSLADRTDTQYF.

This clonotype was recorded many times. The CDR3 coding sequence is TGTGCCAGCAGTTACTCTCAGGTGACCGCCTACGAGCAGTACTTC. It translates to CASSYSQVTAYEQYF. The V call is TRBV6-5, the J call TRBJ2-7; no clear D. V gave up 0 bases and J gave up 2 bases, with 11 bases separating them. The CDR3 loop spans 15 amino acids. CDR1 and CDR2 from the germline V gene are MNHEY and SVGAGI.

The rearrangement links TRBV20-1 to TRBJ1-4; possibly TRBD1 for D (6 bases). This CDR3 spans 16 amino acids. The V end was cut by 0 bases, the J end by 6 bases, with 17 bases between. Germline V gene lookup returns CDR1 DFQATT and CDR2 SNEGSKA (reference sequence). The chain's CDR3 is CSARERGGRLDEKLFF. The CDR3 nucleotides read TGCAGTGCTAGAGAGAGGGGGGGCAGGCTGGATGAAAAACTGTTTTTT.

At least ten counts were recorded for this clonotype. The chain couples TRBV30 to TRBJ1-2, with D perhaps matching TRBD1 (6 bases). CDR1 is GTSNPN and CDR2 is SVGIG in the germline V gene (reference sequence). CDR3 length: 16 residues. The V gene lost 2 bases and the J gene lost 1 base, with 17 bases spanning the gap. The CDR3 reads CAWSKGMTGLNYGYTF. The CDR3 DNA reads TGTGCCTGGAGTAAAGGAATGACAGGACTTAACTATGGCTACACCTTC.

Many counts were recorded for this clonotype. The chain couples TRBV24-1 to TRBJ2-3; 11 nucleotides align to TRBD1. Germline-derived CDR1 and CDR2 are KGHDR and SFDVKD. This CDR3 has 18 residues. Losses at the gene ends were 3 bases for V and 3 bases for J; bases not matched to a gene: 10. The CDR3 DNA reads TGTGCCACCAGTGATCGCCGGGCTCGGGACAGGGGGACAGATACGCAGTATTTT. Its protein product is CATSDRRARDRGTDTQYF.

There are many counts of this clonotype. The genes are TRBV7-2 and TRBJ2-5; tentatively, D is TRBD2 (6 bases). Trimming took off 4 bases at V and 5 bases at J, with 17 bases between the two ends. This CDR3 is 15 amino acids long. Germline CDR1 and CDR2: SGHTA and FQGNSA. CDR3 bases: TGTGCCAGCAGCTCTGGGTCGGGGGTATGGGAGACCCAGTACTTC. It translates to CASSSGSGVWETQYF.

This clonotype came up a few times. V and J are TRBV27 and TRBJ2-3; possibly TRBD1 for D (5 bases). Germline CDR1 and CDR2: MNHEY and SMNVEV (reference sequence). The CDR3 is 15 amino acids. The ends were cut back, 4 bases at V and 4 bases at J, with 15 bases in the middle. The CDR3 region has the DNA TGTGCCAGCAGTTCGGTGCTCAAGGGGTCAGATACGCAGTATTTT. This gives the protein CASSSVLKGSDTQYF.

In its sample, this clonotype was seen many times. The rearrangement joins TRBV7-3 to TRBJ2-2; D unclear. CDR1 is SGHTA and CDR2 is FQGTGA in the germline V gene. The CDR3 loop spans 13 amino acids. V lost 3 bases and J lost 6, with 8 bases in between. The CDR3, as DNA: TGTGCCAGCAGCTTCCTTCCTTCCGGGGAGCTGTTTTTT. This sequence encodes CASSFLPSGELFF.